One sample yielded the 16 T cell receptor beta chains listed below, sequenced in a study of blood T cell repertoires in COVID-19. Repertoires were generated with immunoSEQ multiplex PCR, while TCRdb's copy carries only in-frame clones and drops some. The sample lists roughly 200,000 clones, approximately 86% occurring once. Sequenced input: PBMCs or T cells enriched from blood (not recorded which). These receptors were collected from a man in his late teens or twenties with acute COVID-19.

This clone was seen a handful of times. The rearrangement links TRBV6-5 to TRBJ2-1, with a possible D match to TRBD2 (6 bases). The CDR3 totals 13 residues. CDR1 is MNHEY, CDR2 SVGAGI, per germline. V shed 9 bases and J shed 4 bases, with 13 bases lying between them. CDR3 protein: CASKGGLYNEQFF. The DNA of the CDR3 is TGTGCCAGTAAAGGAGGGCTTTACAATGAGCAGTTCTTC.

In DNA form, the CDR3 reads TGTGCCAGCAGTTTAGGGGGGGCTTTAAACAATGAGCAGTTCTTC. It encodes CASSLGGALNNEQFF. This chain uses TRBV27 with TRBJ2-1; D possibly corresponds to TRBD2 (7 bases). The V end lost 2 bases, the J end lost 5 bases, and 13 bases lay between the germline ends. CDR1 and CDR2 (germline): MNHEY, SMNVEV (reference sequence). The CDR3 is 15 residues long.

CDR3 protein: CASSFSGSPEQYF. DNA for the CDR3: TGTGCCAGCAGCTTTAGCGGAAGCCCCGAGCAGTACTTC. The chain combines TRBV7-3 with TRBJ2-7; tentatively, D is TRBD2 (6 bases). Germline CDR1 and CDR2: SGHTA and FQGTGA. The length of the CDR3 is 13 residues. V shed 3 bases and J shed 6 bases, with 12 bases lying between them.

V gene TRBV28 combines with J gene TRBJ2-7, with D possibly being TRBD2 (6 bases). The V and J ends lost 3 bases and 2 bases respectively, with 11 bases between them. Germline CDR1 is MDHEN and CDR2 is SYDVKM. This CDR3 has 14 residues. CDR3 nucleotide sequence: TGTGCCAGCAGTTTTCGACTAGACACCTACGAGCAGTACTTC. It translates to CASSFRLDTYEQYF.

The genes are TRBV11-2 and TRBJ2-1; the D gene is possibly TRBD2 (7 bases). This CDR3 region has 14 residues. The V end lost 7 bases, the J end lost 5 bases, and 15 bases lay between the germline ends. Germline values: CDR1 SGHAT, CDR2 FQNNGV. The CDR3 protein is CASTLGGADNEQFF. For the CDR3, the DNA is TGTGCCAGCACCCTAGGGGGGGCCGACAATGAGCAGTTCTTC.

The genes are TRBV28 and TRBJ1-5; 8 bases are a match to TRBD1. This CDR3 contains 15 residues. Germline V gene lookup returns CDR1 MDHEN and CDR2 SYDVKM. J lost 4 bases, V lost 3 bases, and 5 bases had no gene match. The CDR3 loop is CASSLRQGKNQPQHF. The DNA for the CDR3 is TGTGCCAGCAGTTTGAGACAGGGGAAAAATCAGCCCCAGCATTTT.

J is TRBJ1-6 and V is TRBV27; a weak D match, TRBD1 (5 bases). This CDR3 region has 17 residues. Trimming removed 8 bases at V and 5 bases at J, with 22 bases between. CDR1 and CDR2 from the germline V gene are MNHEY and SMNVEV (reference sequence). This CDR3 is CASEPLGSDNHNSPLHF. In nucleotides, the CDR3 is TGTGCCAGCGAACCCCTAGGATCGGACAACCATAATTCACCCCTCCACTTT.

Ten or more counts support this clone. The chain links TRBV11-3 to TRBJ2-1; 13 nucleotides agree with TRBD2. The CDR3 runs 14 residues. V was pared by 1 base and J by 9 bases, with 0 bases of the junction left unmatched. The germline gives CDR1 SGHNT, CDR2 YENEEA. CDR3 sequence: CASSLGLAGGEQFF. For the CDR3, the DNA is TGTGCCAGCAGCTTAGGACTAGCGGGAGGTGAGCAGTTCTTC.

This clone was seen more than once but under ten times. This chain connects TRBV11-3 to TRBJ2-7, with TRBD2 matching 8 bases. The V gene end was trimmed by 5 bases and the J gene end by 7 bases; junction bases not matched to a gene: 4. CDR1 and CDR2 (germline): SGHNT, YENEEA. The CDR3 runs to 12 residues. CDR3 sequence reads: CASSPRGGEQYF. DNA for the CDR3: TGTGCCAGCAGCCCCCGGGGGGGTGAGCAGTACTTC.

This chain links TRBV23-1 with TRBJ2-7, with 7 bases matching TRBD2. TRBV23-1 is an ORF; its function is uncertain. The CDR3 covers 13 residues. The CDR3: CAKPRLAGAEQYF. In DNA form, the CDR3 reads TGCGCAAAGCCCCGACTAGCTGGTGCCGAGCAGTACTTC.

This CDR3 reads CASSPGSGRAAYGSSYEQYF. Here the CDR3 DNA reads TGTGCCAGCTCACCAGGTAGCGGGAGGGCCGCATATGGTAGCTCCTACGAGCAGTACTTC. The chain employs TRBV18 and TRBJ2-7; 11 positions match TRBD2. CDR3 length equals 20 residues. Germline CDR1 is KGHSH and CDR2 is LQKENI. V lost 2 bases to trimming and J lost 0 bases; unmatched junction nucleotides: 15.

DNA of the CDR3: TGTGTGGGACAGACGAACACTGAAGCTTTCTTT. It translates to CVGQTNTEAFF. The chain employs TRBV6-5 and TRBJ1-1, with 7 bases that match TRBD1. The CDR3 extends over 11 amino acids. The germline gives CDR1 MNHEY, CDR2 SVGAGI.

The CDR3 protein is CASSLERGKEQFF. The CDR3 DNA is TGTGCCAGCAGCTTGGAACGAGGAAAGGAGCAGTTCTTC. The V call is TRBV5-6, the J call TRBJ2-1; D is ambiguous. The CDR3 contains 13 residues. Germline V CDR1 and CDR2: SGHDT, YYEEEE. V shed 0 bases and J shed 10 bases, with 11 bases lying between them.

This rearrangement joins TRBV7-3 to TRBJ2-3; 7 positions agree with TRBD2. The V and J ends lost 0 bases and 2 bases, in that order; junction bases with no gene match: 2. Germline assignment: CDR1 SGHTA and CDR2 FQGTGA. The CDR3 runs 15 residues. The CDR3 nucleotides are TGTGCCAGCAGCTTAACGGGAGGGGCCACAGATACGCAGTATTTT. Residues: CASSLTGGATDTQYF.

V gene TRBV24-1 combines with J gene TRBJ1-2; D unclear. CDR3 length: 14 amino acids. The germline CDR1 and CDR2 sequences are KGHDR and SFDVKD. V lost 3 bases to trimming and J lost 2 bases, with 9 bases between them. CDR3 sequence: CATSDPQTNYGYTF. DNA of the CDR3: TGTGCCACCAGTGATCCACAGACGAACTATGGCTACACCTTC.

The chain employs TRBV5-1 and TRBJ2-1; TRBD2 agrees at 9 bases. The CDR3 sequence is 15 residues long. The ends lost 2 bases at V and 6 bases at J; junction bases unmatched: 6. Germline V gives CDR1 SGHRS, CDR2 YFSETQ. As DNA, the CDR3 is TGCGCCAGCAGCTTCATAGCGGGAGTTGCCAATGAGCAGTTCTTC. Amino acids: CASSFIAGVANEQFF.